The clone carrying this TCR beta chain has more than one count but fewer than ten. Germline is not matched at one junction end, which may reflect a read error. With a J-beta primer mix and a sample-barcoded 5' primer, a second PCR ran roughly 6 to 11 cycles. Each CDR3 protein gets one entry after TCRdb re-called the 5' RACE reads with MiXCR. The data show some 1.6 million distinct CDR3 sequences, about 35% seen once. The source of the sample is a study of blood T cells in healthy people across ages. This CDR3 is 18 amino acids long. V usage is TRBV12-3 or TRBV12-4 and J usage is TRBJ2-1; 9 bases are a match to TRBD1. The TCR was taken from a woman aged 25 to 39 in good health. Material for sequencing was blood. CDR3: CASSSTSGGTGSFNEQFF. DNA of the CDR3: TGTGCCAGCAGTTCTACATCCGGCGGGACAGGGTCCTTCAATGAGCAGTTCTTC.